The 8 T cell receptor beta chains below were found in one sample sequenced in a study of shared clonotypes between healthy human individuals. Produced via immunoSEQ multiplex PCR; TCRdb's table is partial and in-frame only. The table records millions of clones, approximately 95% of them present only once. The sequencing sample was made of naive CD4+ T cells sorted from blood. Documented subset: CD45RA+ positively selected. The receptors here all came from a man younger than 30 in good health.

This rearrangement joins TRBV5-1 to TRBJ1-2; 10 bases are shared with TRBD1. Germline trimming cut 0 bases from V and 4 bases from J; bases unmatched to any gene: 9. The CDR3 covers 17 residues. The germline CDR1 and CDR2 sequences are SGHRS and YFSETQ. The DNA of the CDR3 is TGCGCCAGCAGCTTGGCACCGGGGACAGGGGCCGTCTATGGCTACACCTTC. It yields the protein CASSLAPGTGAVYGYTF.

Here the CDR3 DNA reads TGTGCCAGCAGCGGCTGGGACAGGACCGCTTTGGACGAGCAGTACTTC. As protein: CASSGWDRTALDEQYF. V is TRBV7-9 and J is TRBJ2-7, with 8 bases that match TRBD1. The CDR3 sequence is 16 residues long. V shed 5 bases, J shed 5 bases, and the junction held 14 bases outside the gene matches. Germline lookup yields CDR1 SEHNR and CDR2 FQNEAQ (reference sequence).

J is TRBJ2-5 and V is TRBV10-3; 14 nucleotides match TRBD2. The V gene's germline CDR1 is ENHRY and CDR2 SYGVKD. With V trimmed by 3 bases and J by 4 bases, 4 bases remained unmatched. This CDR3 is 16 amino acids long. The CDR3 protein is CAISEGGLAGAETQYF. The CDR3 DNA follows: TGTGCCATCAGTGAAGGGGGACTAGCGGGAGCAGAGACCCAGTACTTC.

V usage is TRBV5-1 and J usage is TRBJ2-6; 8 bases are a match to TRBD1. The junction had 8 bases not matched to a gene; V was cut back by 5 bases and J by 4 bases. Germline CDR1 is SGHRS and CDR2 is YFSETQ. The CDR3 length is 16 residues. CDR3 loop: CASRDRDRSGANVLTF. The DNA of the CDR3 is TGCGCCAGCAGGGACCGGGACAGGTCAGGGGCCAACGTCCTGACTTTC.

The rearrangement links TRBV30 to TRBJ2-5, with unresolved D. In germline, CDR1 is GTSNPN, CDR2 SVGIG (reference sequence). V gave up 3 bases and J gave up 5 bases, with 13 bases separating them. The CDR3 spans 13 residues. CDR3 residues: CAWSYPNGETQYF. The DNA for the CDR3 is TGTGCCTGGAGCTACCCCAACGGGGAGACCCAGTACTTC. Full variable domain (remainder filled in from reference TRBV30 and TRBJ2-5): SQTIHQWPATLVQPVGSPLSLECTVEGTSNPNLYWYRQAAGRGLQLLFYSVGIGQISSEVPQNLSASRPQDRQFILSSKKLLLSDSGFYLCAWSYPNGETQYFGPGTRLLVL.

The sample holds one count of this clone. Being one base from a much bigger clone, this may be a read error. This sample also contains other DNA sequences that code for the same CDR3. V and J are TRBV28 and TRBJ2-3; D is ambiguous. Trimming left V 5 bases short and J 0 bases short, with 0 bases between. This CDR3 contains 11 residues. Looked up from germline, CDR1 is MDHEN and CDR2 is SYDVKM. The CDR3 is CASSSTDTQYF. In DNA, the CDR3 is TGTGCCAGCAGTAGCACAGATACGCAGTATTTT. Based on the CDR3 plus reference TRBV28 and TRBJ2-3, the full variable domain is DVKVTQSSRYLVKRTGEKVFLECVQDMDHENMFWYRQDPGLGLRLIYFSYDVKMKEKGDIPEGYSVSREKKERFSLILESASTNQTSMYLCASSSTDTQYFGPGTRLTVL.

The rearrangement links TRBV5-4 to TRBJ2-1; D might be TRBD2 (6 bases). The germline CDR1 and CDR2 sequences are SGHNT and YYREEE (reference sequence). The CDR3 spans 16 residues. V was cut by 6 bases and J by 5 bases, with 21 bases left in between. The CDR3 DNA reads TGTGCCAGCACCCCCAAAGAGGGACTGGTAAACAATGAGCAGTTCTTC. The encoded protein is CASTPKEGLVNNEQFF.

This clone was picked up one time. The chain recombines TRBV6-6 with TRBJ2-7, with D maybe TRBD2 (5 bases). CDR3 length: 14 residues. From germline, CDR1 is MNHNY and CDR2 SVGAGI (reference sequence). V was pared by 6 bases and J by 0 bases, with 12 bases between. The CDR3: CASRPDGNSYEQYF. The CDR3 nucleotides are TGTGCCAGCAGACCTGACGGGAACTCCTACGAGCAGTACTTC.